The clone carrying this T cell receptor (beta chain) was counted only a few times. What it recognizes is unknown. The sample is drawn from a study of PD-L1 blockade in urothelial cancer. Study summary: Blood was analyzed 3 weeks (second dose) and 6 weeks after treatment start.

CDR1 and CDR2 (germline): SGHRS, YFSETQ. Trimming left V 4 bases short and J 12 bases short, with 14 bases between. The CDR3 length is 12 residues. Time point of the sample: pretreatment peripheral blood. Findings and caveats of the study: Pretreatment TCR clonality in blood under the median foretold superior survival.

The protocol was immunoSEQ multiplex PCR, while the TCRdb copy is restricted to in-frame clones and leaves out a portion. The sample lists 70,000 to 95,000 clones, 65% to 85% occurring once. V and J are TRBV5-1 and TRBJ2-1; D gene uncertain. This receptor was identified in a man between 60 and 75 years old with urothelial cancer. Specimen: PBMCs, collected around atezolizumab (anti-PD-L1) treatment. The CDR3 DNA follows: TGCGCCAGCAGCGAAACTAACAAAGGGCAGTTCTTC. Protein: CASSETNKGQFF.